The sequence of this T cell receptor beta chain was determined in a study of Ad26.COV2.S vaccination and SARS-CoV-2 variants. CDR1 is SQVTM and CDR2 is ANQGSEA in the germline V gene. The CDR3 loop spans 15 amino acids. The V and J ends lost 5 bases and 4 bases, in that order; junction bases with no gene match: 11. Measured with immunoSEQ multiplex PCR; TCRdb has only the in-frame clones, and not every one. The sample shows roughly 500,000 clones, around nine tenths of them seen only once. The treatment here: roughly 18 received Ad26.COV2.S at low or high dose, single or two shots; roughly five received placebo; per-sample allocation not given. Day 63 after the first injection of vaccine or placebo was the sampling time.

The genes are TRBV29-1 and TRBJ1-1, with TRBD1 identical over 9 bases. This TCR was sampled from a person between 18 and 59 years old who received the Ad26.COV2.S COVID-19 vaccine or a placebo. The material sequenced was peripheral blood, taken in a trial of Ad26.COV2.S vaccine versus placebo. As DNA, the CDR3 is TGCAGCGTTTGGGGGGGGACAGGGACGGCCACTGAAGCTTTCTTT. This codes for CSVWGGTGTATEAFF.